The source of this T cell receptor beta chain is a study of blood T cells in healthy people across ages. CDR1 LGHDT and CDR2 YNNKEL come from the germline V gene (reference sequence). The CDR3 consists of 15 residues. The V and J ends lost 3 bases and 5 bases, in that order; junction bases with no gene match: 9. This clonotype was seen only a few times. The authors ran a second PCR of about 6 to 11 cycles using a sample-barcoded 5' primer and a J-beta primer mix. TCRdb processed the 5' RACE reads anew with MiXCR; each CDR3 protein has one entry. The sample lists more than 650,000 distinct CDR3 sequences; around 24% were seen once. The same specimen was also included in a second study, on T cells of mothers and their children.

Sequencing was carried out using blood. V usage is TRBV3-1 and J usage is TRBJ2-5; 7 nucleotides line up with TRBD2. The clonotype was recovered from a boy between 10 and 17 years old in good health. The CDR3: CASSQAGVRWETQYF. The CDR3 bases are TGTGCCAGCAGCCAGGCGGGGGTCCGGTGGGAGACCCAGTACTTC.